The 18 T cell receptor beta chains listed next were all sequenced from one sample in a study of CD4+ T cells in melanoma. The method was immunoSEQ multiplex PCR; TCRdb's version includes in-frame clones alone and lacks a portion of them. The table shows about 120,000 clones, with 92% occurring only once. The sample comprised peripheral blood. All receptors come from a human donor with melanoma.

This chain connects TRBV7-2 to TRBJ2-5; no reliable D call. Germline-derived CDR1 and CDR2 are SGHTA and FQGNSA. V gave up 5 bases and J gave up 1 base, with 17 bases separating them. The CDR3 contains 16 residues. CDR3 coding DNA: TGTGCCAGCAGCCCCCGGCAGGTTTGGGGCCAAGAGACCCAGTACTTC. This gives the protein CASSPRQVWGQETQYF.

The V call is TRBV18, the J call TRBJ2-7; 8 bases match TRBD2. CDR1 and CDR2 from the germline V gene are KGHSH and LQKENI. V lost 0 bases to trimming and J lost 7 bases; unmatched junction nucleotides: 2. The length of the CDR3 is 13 residues. Here the CDR3 reads CASSPPSSGEQYF. The CDR3 region has the DNA TGTGCCAGCTCACCACCTTCTAGCGGGGAGCAGTACTTC.

This clone appeared a single time. The chain uses TRBV19 and TRBJ2-2; D unclear. The CDR3 spans 15 residues. Germline CDR1 is LNHDA and CDR2 is SQIVND (reference sequence). V was shortened by 5 bases and J by 7 bases, with 17 bases between the two germline ends. In nucleotides, the CDR3 is TGTGCCAGTAGTTCCTTGCCAGGAGCGAACGGGGAGCTGTTTTTT. Encoded protein: CASSSLPGANGELFF.

The chain is built from TRBV7-3 and TRBJ1-6; 8 bases match TRBD1. From germline, CDR1 is SGHTA and CDR2 FQGTGA. Trimming took 4 bases from V and 2 from J; bases not matched to a gene: 7. The CDR3 totals 17 residues. Here the CDR3 reads CASSSGQGAAYNSPLHF. In nucleotides, the CDR3 is TGTGCCAGCAGCTCCGGACAGGGTGCTGCCTATAATTCACCCCTCCACTTT.

V and J are TRBV14 and TRBJ1-1; D is uncertain. The V gene's germline CDR1 is SGHDN and CDR2 FVKESK. Deletions cut 0 bases from V and 0 bases from J, with 8 bases between. This CDR3 has 15 amino acids. The CDR3 here is CASSQDPVVNTEAFF. The DNA for the CDR3 is TGTGCCAGCAGCCAAGATCCTGTAGTGAACACTGAAGCTTTCTTT. Using reference TRBV14 and TRBJ1-1 for the parts outside the CDR3, the full variable domain is EAGVTQFPSHSVIEKGQTVTLRCDPISGHDNLYWYRRVMGKEIKFLLHFVKESKQDESGMPNNRFLAERTGGTYSTLKVQPAELEDSGVYFCASSQDPVVNTEAFFGQGTRLTVV.

This sequence joins TRBV30 and TRBJ1-5; D is perhaps TRBD1 (6 bases). The CDR3 runs 13 residues. With 5 bases removed from V and 7 bases from J, the gap between germline ends came to 15 bases. CDR1 GTSNPN and CDR2 SVGIG come from the germline V gene (reference sequence). DNA for the CDR3: TGTGCCTGGGGGAACAGGGTTGGGCAGCCCCAGCATTTT. This encodes CAWGNRVGQPQHF.

Only one count was recorded for this clone. The chain employs TRBV2 and TRBJ2-1; no definite D call. Germline CDR1 SNHLY, CDR2 FYNNEI. The CDR3 contains 13 residues. V was shortened by 4 bases and J by 3 bases, with 7 bases between the two germline ends. The CDR3 nucleotides are TGTGCCAGCAGTGGGGCCGTCTACAATGAGCAGTTCTTC. Its protein is CASSGAVYNEQFF.

The chain has TRBV7-3 and TRBJ1-1; D unclear. This CDR3 contains 13 residues. V shed 6 bases and J shed 5 bases, with 13 bases lying between them. Germline-derived CDR1 and CDR2 are SGHTA and FQGTGA. The CDR3 region is CASRAAQETEAFF. The DNA of the CDR3 is TGTGCCAGCAGGGCAGCCCAGGAGACTGAAGCTTTCTTT.

This clone was picked up a small number of times. This sequence joins TRBV11-2 and TRBJ2-2; D perhaps matches TRBD2 (6 bases). The ends were cut back, 3 bases at V and 2 bases at J, with 10 bases in the middle. This CDR3 has 15 residues. Germline CDR1 is SGHAT and CDR2 is FQNNGV. DNA of the CDR3: TGTGCCAGCAGCTTTAATAGCGGAAACACCGGGGAGCTGTTTTTT. It translates to CASSFNSGNTGELFF.

The chain carries TRBV2 and TRBJ2-7, with D maybe TRBD1 (5 bases). Germline V CDR1 and CDR2: SNHLY, FYNNEI. Trimming took off 6 bases at V and 3 bases at J, with 24 bases between the two ends. The length of the CDR3 is 17 residues. The CDR3 sequence is CASSLSLEGAANYEQYF. The CDR3 bases are TGTGCCAGCAGCCTCTCTTTAGAAGGGGCGGCGAACTACGAGCAGTACTTC.

This chain uses TRBV28 with TRBJ1-2; 7 nucleotides align to TRBD1. V lost 6 bases to trimming and J lost 9 bases; unmatched junction nucleotides: 13. Germline lookup yields CDR1 MDHEN and CDR2 SYDVKM. The CDR3 has 14 amino acids. As DNA, the CDR3 is TGTGCCAGCAGCAAGACAGGGCTACAGAATCGCTACACCTTC. Its translation: CASSKTGLQNRYTF.

J is TRBJ2-1 and V is TRBV19, with D perhaps TRBD1 (5 bases). V was cut by 3 bases and J by 5 bases, with 23 bases left in between. The length of the CDR3 is 18 residues. The germline gives CDR1 LNHDA, CDR2 SQIVND (reference sequence). The CDR3 spells CASSIYPVGLTPNNEQFF. DNA for the CDR3: TGTGCCAGTAGTATCTATCCCGTGGGGCTGACCCCTAACAATGAGCAGTTCTTC.

This clone was observed once. The chain uses TRBV9 and TRBJ2-3; 11 positions agree with TRBD2. V dropped 3 bases and J dropped 5; count of bases not matched to a gene: 14. The CDR3 length is 18 residues. The germline gives CDR1 SGDLS, CDR2 YYNGEE. The CDR3: CASSARTLGTSGLDTQYF. Written as DNA, the CDR3 is TGTGCCAGCAGCGCCAGGACCCTCGGGACTAGCGGCTTAGATACGCAGTATTTT.

Note on this clone: The sample holds other DNA sequences that translate to the same CDR3. This rearrangement joins TRBV10-2 to TRBJ1-1; D may be TRBD1 (6 bases). The CDR3 is 13 residues long. Germline CDR1 and CDR2: WSHSY and SAAADI. V was trimmed by 4 bases and J by 0 bases, leaving 6 bases between them. CDR3: CASSAGVNTEAFF. CDR3 sequence (DNA): TGCGCCAGCAGTGCAGGGGTGAACACTGAAGCTTTCTTT.

V is TRBV5-1 and J is TRBJ2-7; 8 bases align to TRBD1. Germline V lookup: CDR1 SGHRS, CDR2 YFSETQ. V trimming: 4 bases; J trimming: 4 bases; junction bases outside the gene matches: 1. CDR3 length: 12 amino acids. In DNA form, the CDR3 reads TGCGCCAGCAGCGGACAGGGTTACGAGCAGTACTTC. Protein product: CASSGQGYEQYF.

The chain is built from TRBV5-6 and TRBJ1-2; 10 bases map to TRBD1. The CDR3 contains 15 residues. V shed 4 bases and J 5 bases; nucleotides not matched to a gene: 8. Germline loops: CDR1 SGHDT, CDR2 YYEEEE. The CDR3 DNA reads as TGTGCCAGCAGCGGCCCGGGACAGGGGAGGTATGGCTACACCTTC. Encoded protein: CASSGPGQGRYGYTF.

The chain employs TRBV15 and TRBJ1-1; 7 bases align to TRBD1. V was clipped by 4 bases and J by 4 bases; unmatched bases: 9. Looked up from germline, CDR1 is LNHNV and CDR2 is YYDKDF (reference sequence). This CDR3 has 15 residues. This chain's CDR3 is CATSNRDSGITEAFF. CDR3 DNA: TGTGCCACCAGCAATAGGGACAGCGGGATCACTGAAGCTTTCTTT.

This chain joins TRBV5-1 and TRBJ2-2; no reliable D call. The V end lost 0 bases, the J end lost 4 bases, and 10 bases lay between the germline ends. Looked up from germline, CDR1 is SGHRS and CDR2 is YFSETQ. CDR3 length: 15 residues. CDR3 residues: CASSLDSPVTGELFF. CDR3 bases: TGCGCCAGCAGCTTGGATAGCCCGGTCACCGGGGAGCTGTTTTTT.